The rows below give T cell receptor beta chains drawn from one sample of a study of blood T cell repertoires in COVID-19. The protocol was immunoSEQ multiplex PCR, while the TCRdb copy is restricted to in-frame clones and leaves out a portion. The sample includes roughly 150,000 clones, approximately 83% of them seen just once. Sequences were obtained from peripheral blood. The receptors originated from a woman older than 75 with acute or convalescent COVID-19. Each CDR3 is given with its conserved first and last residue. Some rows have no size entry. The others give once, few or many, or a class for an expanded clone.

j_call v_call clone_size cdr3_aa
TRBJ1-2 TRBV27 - CASSLRDSSYGYTF
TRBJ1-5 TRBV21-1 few CASSTFREIGNQPQHF
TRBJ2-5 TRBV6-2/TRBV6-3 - CASSYTVGRETQYF
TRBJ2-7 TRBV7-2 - CASSYTRDSYEQYF
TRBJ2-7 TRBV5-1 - CASSKGGRAHEQYF
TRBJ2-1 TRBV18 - CASSPVTRKGEFF
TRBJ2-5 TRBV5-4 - CASSLTPLETQYF
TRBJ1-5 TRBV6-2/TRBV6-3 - CASSYSRRPPYLNQPQHF
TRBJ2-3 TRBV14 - CASSRRLYTDTQYF
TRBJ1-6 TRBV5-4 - CASSAGGGRSYNSPLHF
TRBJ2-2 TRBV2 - CASRAMAGVSGELFF
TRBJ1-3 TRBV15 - CATSRGTVGNTIYF
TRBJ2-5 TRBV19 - CASSIDRGRETQYF
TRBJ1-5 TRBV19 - CASSIEGRGGGNQPQHF
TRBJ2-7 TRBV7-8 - CASSGQGYEQYF
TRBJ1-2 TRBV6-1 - CASSEAWGLYGYTF
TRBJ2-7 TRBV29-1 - CSVLKGAYEQYF
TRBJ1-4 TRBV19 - CATSGTGGPKLFF
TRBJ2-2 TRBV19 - CASSEWGRGRTGELFF
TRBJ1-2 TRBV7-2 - CASSPPWTGKGDGYTF
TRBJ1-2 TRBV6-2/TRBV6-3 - CASSGQLGYTF
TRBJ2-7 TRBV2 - CASSVEQGFGSYEQYF
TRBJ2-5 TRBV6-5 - CASFKQGGETQYF
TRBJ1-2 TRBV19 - CASSIVFKLEYGYTF
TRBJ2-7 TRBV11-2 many CASSGQGAGYEQYF
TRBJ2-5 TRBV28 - CASSLASGAMETQYF
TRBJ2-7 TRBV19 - CASSIPPGQVGYEQYF
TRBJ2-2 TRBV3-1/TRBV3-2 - CASSQAAGELFF